A selection of T cell receptor beta chains follows, all from one sample in a study of blood T cells in healthy people across ages. TCRdb re-analysed the 5' RACE reads in MiXCR, keeping a single row per CDR3 protein. This sample has about 800,000 distinct CDR3 sequences, with roughly 25% found just once. The data also belong to a second study, concerning T cells of mothers and their children.

Specimen: blood. The receptors were gathered from a boy younger than 18 in good health. CDR3s include the opening cysteine and the closing phenylalanine or tryptophan.

>TRBV7-8|TRBJ2-1
CASSSRLAGGPDEQFF
>TRBV11-2|TRBJ2-5
CASSLGTGSETQYF
>TRBV6-6|TRBJ1-2
CASSTGGYGYTF
>TRBV5-1|TRBJ2-1
CASSLKIRGGRDEQFF
>TRBV14|TRBJ2-7
CASSQDNLAVPIYYEQYF
>TRBV29-1|TRBJ2-1
CSAPGPFRNEQFF
>TRBV15|TRBJ2-5
CATSREWGVGETQYF
>TRBV15|TRBJ2-5
CATSRDPQGGRETQYF
>TRBV12-3/TRBV12-4|TRBJ2-7
CASRGGLAGGYYEQYF
>TRBV6-5|TRBJ1-4
CASSYEGNLFF
>TRBV7-2|TRBJ1-2
CASSLAPTDYGYTF
>TRBV24-1|TRBJ2-6
CATSDYKSGANVLTF
>TRBV29-1|TRBJ2-5
CSVVLGQAQETQYF
>TRBV7-8|TRBJ1-1
CASSHLSRAEAFF
>TRBV28|TRBJ2-7
CASTGMLALRSSYEQYF
>TRBV7-9|TRBJ2-5
CASRTGVETQYF
>TRBV6-5|TRBJ1-2
CASSYSGQGFGYTF
>TRBV4-3|TRBJ2-6
CASSQGTSNSGANVLTF
>TRBV19|TRBJ2-2
CATCTSTGELFF
>TRBV7-8|TRBJ2-3
CASSLAGRLVDTQYF
>TRBV6-2/TRBV6-3|TRBJ2-4
CASRPGQENIQYF
>TRBV20-1|TRBJ1-6
CSAQSRGQGWNSPLHF
>TRBV11-2|TRBJ2-7
CASSLNGWWDEQYF
>TRBV7-2|TRBJ2-7
CASSLTAGAYEQYF
>TRBV13|TRBJ2-7
CASSFRGPSNEQYF
>TRBV29-1|TRBJ2-1
CSVELQELYNEQFF
>TRBV20-1|TRBJ2-5
CSAQLAGETQYF
>TRBV20-1|TRBJ1-2
CSARDFSREGYTF
>TRBV3-1|TRBJ1-2
CASSRVDGGYTF
>TRBV10-3|TRBJ1-2
CASRKDSQPFYGYTF
>TRBV5-1|TRBJ1-6
CASSLGGGPASSYNSPLHF
>TRBV18|TRBJ1-4
CASSPSGRGTTTNEKLFF
>TRBV7-9|TRBJ2-3
CASSTGLAGFRTTDTQYF
>TRBV5-6|.
CASIREASGQDEQFF
>TRBV28|TRBJ2-1
CASSSGGYDEQFF
>TRBV6-2/TRBV6-3|TRBJ2-4
CASRKTGGNKNIQYF
>TRBV6-2/TRBV6-3|TRBJ2-1
CASSYSISRGPTNEQFF
>TRBV7-8|TRBJ1-4
CASSPTLGEKLFF
>TRBV6-5|TRBJ2-2
CASSSVRQGSTGELFF
>TRBV29-1|.
CSGGTPGETQYF
>TRBV19|TRBJ1-5
CASSKQNQPQHF
>TRBV10-3|TRBJ2-1
CAISFPSGNNEQFF
>TRBV6-2/TRBV6-3|TRBJ1-5
CASSYVYNQPQHF
>TRBV27|TRBJ2-3
CASSFLTSGGASYITDTQYF
>TRBV14|TRBJ1-5
CASSQVKKNQPQHF
>TRBV12-3/TRBV12-4|TRBJ2-2
CASSLNMPDTGELFF
>TRBV4-3|TRBJ1-2
CASSRTGGWDYGYTF
>TRBV4-3|TRBJ2-1
CASSQDLEDYNEQFF
>TRBV27|TRBJ2-6
CASRDKGGSGANVLTF
>TRBV29-1|TRBJ1-4
CSVEPGHGEKLFF
>TRBV12-3/TRBV12-4|TRBJ2-7
CASSFLEGGEQYF
>TRBV20-1|TRBJ2-7
CSARDWTERVSYEQYF